This passage covers 20 T cell receptor beta chains from one sample sequenced in a study of cytomegalovirus exposure and HLA in healthy donors. The study ran its PCR with 60 Vbeta and 13 Jbeta primers. The method was immunoSEQ multiplex PCR; TCRdb's version includes in-frame clones alone and lacks a portion of them. The sample has roughly 190,000 clones; about 84% are singletons. Sequencing input: PBMCs. The receptor source for this set is a man aged 45 to 65 in good health and CMV-seronegative.

The chain links TRBV19 to TRBJ2-2, with D possibly matching TRBD2 (6 bases). The CDR3 is 15 residues long. The germline gives CDR1 LNHDA, CDR2 SQIVND (reference sequence). V lost 6 bases and J lost 0, with 11 bases in between. CDR3 in DNA: TGTGCCAGTAGCCGCGGAGGGGCGAACACCGGGGAGCTGTTTTTT. Amino acids: CASSRGGANTGELFF.

V gene TRBV5-6 combines with J gene TRBJ2-7, with unresolved D. CDR3 length: 13 residues. The germline V gene has CDR1 SGHDT and CDR2 YYEEEE. V shed 4 bases and J shed 3 bases, with 11 bases lying between them. The CDR3 nucleotides are TGTGCCAGCAGCCGACTGGCCCGCTACGAGCAGTACTTC. Protein sequence: CASSRLARYEQYF.

The rearrangement links TRBV9 to TRBJ2-5; D possibly corresponds to TRBD1 (6 bases). Trimming pared 1 base from V and 5 bases from J, leaving 12 bases between. The CDR3 contains 14 residues. Germline V gives CDR1 SGDLS, CDR2 YYNGEE. Here the CDR3 DNA reads TGTGCCAGCAGCGTACAGGGGATAAGCGAGACCCAGTACTTC. This encodes CASSVQGISETQYF. The full variable domain, rest sourced from reference TRBV9 and TRBJ2-5, is DSGVTQTPKHLITATGQRVTLRCSPRSGDLSVYWYQQSLDQGLQFLIQYYNGEERAKGNILERFSAQQFPDLHSELNLSSLELGDSALYFCASSVQGISETQYFGPGTRLLVL.

The V call is TRBV27, the J call TRBJ1-2; perhaps TRBD1 as D (5 bases). CDR3 length equals 14 residues. Germline V gene data show CDR1 as MNHEY and CDR2 as SMNVEV (reference sequence). Trimming took off 6 bases at V and 6 bases at J, with 17 bases between the two ends. CDR3 sequence (DNA): TGTGCCAGCAGCTCTATAGGGCAGGGCGATGGCTACACCTTC. This encodes CASSSIGQGDGYTF.

The chain recombines TRBV7-8 with TRBJ2-2; possibly TRBD2 for D (7 bases). The CDR3 covers 17 residues. V shed 5 bases and J shed 0 bases, with 16 bases lying between them. In germline, CDR1 is SGHVS, CDR2 FQNEAQ. CDR3 bases: TGTGCCAGCAGCCGCTTCTGGGGGGGCGCGAACACCGGGGAGCTGTTTTTT. Translated: CASSRFWGGANTGELFF.

This clone showed up just a few times. The chain carries TRBV5-1 and TRBJ1-6; the match to TRBD1 covers 10 bases. This CDR3 is 15 amino acids long. The V gene's germline CDR1 is SGHRS and CDR2 YFSETQ. With V trimmed by 0 bases and J by 7 bases, 1 base remained unmatched. CDR3 coding DNA: TGCGCCAGCAGCTTGGGGGACAGGGGAAATTCACCCCTCCACTTT. This codes for CASSLGDRGNSPLHF.

The rearrangement uses TRBV19 and TRBJ2-2; possibly TRBD2 for D (5 bases). The V gene's germline CDR1 is LNHDA and CDR2 SQIVND (reference sequence). With 4 bases removed from V and 2 bases from J, the gap between germline ends came to 8 bases. The CDR3 loop spans 14 amino acids. Here the CDR3 DNA reads TGTGCCAGTAGTACGCGGGCAAACACCGGGGAGCTGTTTTTT. Translated, it gives CASSTRANTGELFF.

Notes on this clone: The junction departs from germline at one end; a sequencing error may be responsible. The gene calls are TRBV7-9 and TRBJ1-2; D unresolved. Per germline, CDR1 SEHNR and CDR2 FQNEAQ (reference sequence). There are 16 residues in the CDR3. CDR3 loop: CSSSFVNPSRDYGYTF. CDR3 bases: TGTTCCAGCAGCTTTGTGAATCCCAGTCGGGACTATGGCTACACCTTC.

The chain combines TRBV6-5 with TRBJ1-4, with D possibly TRBD1 on 6 matching bases. Looked up from germline, CDR1 is MNHEY and CDR2 is SVGAGI. V was shortened by 6 bases and J by 6 bases, with 11 bases between the two germline ends. The CDR3 has 13 amino acids. The CDR3 nucleotides are TGTGCCAGCAGCAGCGGGACATATGAAAAACTGTTTTTT. Translated, it gives CASSSGTYEKLFF.

The chain carries TRBV6-5 and TRBJ1-5; D is unclear. Trimming pared 0 bases from V and 0 bases from J, leaving 6 bases between. The CDR3 extends over 15 amino acids. From germline, CDR1 is MNHEY and CDR2 SVGAGI. The chain's CDR3 is CASSYSEDSNQPQHF. The CDR3 DNA sequence: TGTGCCAGCAGTTACTCGGAGGATAGCAATCAGCCCCAGCATTTT.

The chain has TRBV19 and TRBJ2-5; 8 nucleotides align to TRBD1. J was trimmed by 5 bases and V by 5 bases; bases with no gene match: 10. Germline-derived CDR1 and CDR2 are LNHDA and SQIVND (reference sequence). The CDR3 runs to 15 residues. CDR3 DNA: TGTGCCAGTAGTGTAATGACAGGGGCTGGGGAGACCCAGTACTTC. The encoded protein is CASSVMTGAGETQYF.

The chain has TRBV25-1 and TRBJ1-2, with D hard to call. CDR1 and CDR2 from the germline V gene are MGHDK and SYGVNS. The CDR3 is 15 amino acids. V was shortened by 8 bases and J by 8 bases, with 24 bases between the two germline ends. CDR3 sequence: CASLGGVRPSGGYTF. Here the CDR3 DNA reads TGTGCCAGCCTCGGCGGGGTACGCCCCTCGGGAGGCTACACCTTC.

The chain carries TRBV7-2 and TRBJ1-3; 8 bases line up with TRBD1. CDR3 length equals 18 residues. Germline lookup yields CDR1 SGHTA and CDR2 FQGNSA. Losses at the gene ends were 1 base for V and 0 bases for J; bases not matched to a gene: 8. The CDR3: CASSLDQGALISGNTIYF. The DNA of the CDR3 is TGTGCCAGCAGCTTAGACCAGGGGGCTCTTATCTCTGGAAACACCATATATTTT.

As concerns this clone: One junction end does not reproduce the germline sequence, and a read error may be involved. V is TRBV7-7 and J is TRBJ2-5; a weak D match, TRBD2 (6 bases). The CDR3 runs to 15 residues. Per the germline V gene, CDR1 is SSHAT and CDR2 is FNYEAQ (reference sequence). This CDR3 is CASSLALGGAGTQYF. CDR3 DNA: TGTGCTAGCAGCTTAGCGCTTGGGGGAGCGGGGACCCAGTACTTC.

The rearrangement uses TRBV27 and TRBJ1-2; 7 bases map to TRBD1. The CDR3 is 13 amino acids. V gave up 5 bases and J gave up 4 bases; unmatched junction bases: 4. In germline, CDR1 is MNHEY, CDR2 SMNVEV (reference sequence). The CDR3 protein is CASSTRQGYGYTF. The CDR3 nucleotides read TGTGCCAGCAGTACAAGACAGGGCTATGGCTACACCTTC.

Comments on this clone: Additional DNA sequences in this sample encode the identical CDR3. The chain is built from TRBV7-2 and TRBJ1-5; no clear D. The CDR3 extends over 15 amino acids. The V gene lost 1 base and the J gene lost 1 base, with 8 bases spanning the gap. In germline, CDR1 is SGHTA, CDR2 FQGNSA. CDR3 nucleotide sequence: TGTGCCAGCAGCTTAGGCGCCCGAAGCAATCAGCCCCAGCATTTT. This encodes CASSLGARSNQPQHF.

The chain links TRBV27 to TRBJ1-1; the match to TRBD1 covers 7 bases. V trimming: 7 bases; J trimming: 10 bases; junction bases outside the gene matches: 12. Per the germline V gene, CDR1 is MNHEY and CDR2 is SMNVEV (reference sequence). The CDR3 is 13 residues long. CDR3 DNA sequence: TGTGCCAGCAAGGATTTTGAGAACAGGGGAGCTTTCTTT. This encodes CASKDFENRGAFF.

This clone was recorded only once. The rearrangement links TRBV11-2 to TRBJ1-6; 9 bases are a match to TRBD1. The trim removed 6 bases at V and 0 bases at J, leaving 6 bases unmatched. The germline V gene encodes CDR1 SGHAT and CDR2 FQNNGV. The CDR3 is made up of 17 amino acids. Here the CDR3 DNA reads TGTGCCAGCAGAGGACAGGGGAAGGGCTCCTATAATTCACCCCTCCACTTT. Protein: CASRGQGKGSYNSPLHF.

J is TRBJ2-1 and V is TRBV6-5, with D possibly being TRBD2 (6 bases). CDR3 length equals 13 residues. Looked up from germline, CDR1 is MNHEY and CDR2 is SVGAGI. Trimming left V 6 bases short and J 8 bases short, with 14 bases between. Here the CDR3 reads CASSRLVRDEQFF. CDR3 DNA sequence: TGTGCCAGCAGCCGACTAGTTCGGGATGAGCAGTTCTTC.

The chain links TRBV5-1 to TRBJ1-1; perhaps TRBD1 as D (6 bases). Trimming stripped 4 bases from V and 4 bases from J, with 14 bases between. The CDR3 has 14 amino acids. The germline V gene has CDR1 SGHRS and CDR2 YFSETQ. CDR3 region: CASSPGGASTEAFF. CDR3 bases: TGCGCCAGCAGCCCGGGGGGCGCGAGCACTGAAGCTTTCTTT.